Listed here is a single T cell receptor (beta chain). This clonotype was found a few times. Its specific antigen is unknown. No quality values exist for individual bases; no much larger clone is one base distant. For CDR1 and CDR2, the germline V gene lists SGHDT and YYEEEE. The CDR3, from cysteine to phenylalanine, totals 16 residues. Solely the CDR3 DNA is kept, with 48 bases framed from the first base. Trimming takes 2 bases from V and 1 base from J, and the germline ends sit 14 bases apart. The data stem from a study of blood T cells in healthy people across ages (dated by TCRdb to between 2015 and 2016). With regard to the full study: In model experiments, template switching captured about one uniquely barcoded TCR beta cDNA molecule for every two T cells. Using deep sequencing normalized with unique cDNA molecular identifiers, the study measured how TCR beta repertoire diversity changes with age. To avoid experimental bias, donors of different ages were spread randomly across the sequencing lanes. The donors were divided into four age groups: young (average around 17 years), middle-aged (almost 40), aged (about 60) and long-lived (around 80). Two additional independent replicas of 1 million unique cDNA reads from the same blood draw were analyzed for two donors (one aged 18 to 29 and one aged 80 or older).

The donors were some 36 Caucasian individuals from Russia, aged roughly 6 to 95 years, who were systemically healthy. Around 9.8 milliliters of peripheral blood were collected from each donor into EDTA-treated Vacutainer tubes. PBMCs were isolated by Ficoll-Paque density-gradient centrifugation, with at least 7 million obtained per sample. Trizol reagent was used to extract total RNA from PBMCs, with at least 6 micrograms per sample. Naive CD45RAhigh/CD27high T cell percentages were measured by flow cytometry on a PBMC aliquot from every donor. Study-wide conclusions, independent of this receptor: Estimates of total diversity from one million sequenced T cells were regarded as lower bounds and underestimates. As age increased, observed TCR beta diversity per million T cells dropped in a roughly linear way, and a significant reduction was already evident by age 40. Donor CMV infection status was unknown, potentially confounding age-related changes in expanded clonotypes. Bulk unsorted PBMC profiling prevented conclusive comparison of naive and antigen-experienced compartments. The long-lived group showed more naive CD4+ T cells, fewer expanded clones and increased TCR diversity than the aged group, suggesting age selection. Observed TCR beta diversity correlated strongly with the percentage of naive T cells measured by flow cytometry.

The method behind the library was 5' RACE. Data came from an Illumina HiSeq 2500. A second PCR of roughly 6 to 11 cycles was run with a J-beta primer mix and a sample-barcoded 5' primer. A unique molecular identifier was introduced onto each TCR beta cDNA molecule by a template-switch 5' adaptor carrying 12 random nucleotides. Each sample yielded at least 3 million CDR3-containing paired-end reads. First-strand cDNA synthesis was performed from all RNA using the Mint cDNA synthesis kit, with priming by a TRBC-specific oligonucleotide. All cDNA was treated with uracil-DNA glycosylase and then went through a first 18-cycle PCR with the universal primers M1SS and BC2_uni_R. In the paper's pipeline: Each sample was normalized by randomly selecting 1 million high-quality reads, each carrying a distinct molecular identifier. Reads with shared molecular identifiers were discarded instead of being binned into consensus sequences. MiTCR, set to a Q25 quality threshold and the strictest error-elimination algorithm, was used for CDR3 identification, clonotype clustering and error correction. Lower-bound total TCR beta diversity was estimated with a nonparametric unseen species model using Euler transformation. Clones were called with MiXCR by TCRdb after fastp trimmed the public reads at Q25, and only in-frame beta chains were retained. Rows with one shared CDR3 protein collapse into an entry with the most common genes and DNA. These V and J calls rely on TCRdb rather than the paper's analysis. This sample is represented by some 1.7 million distinct CDR3 sequences; about 30% of them were singletons. The ten largest clones represent 7.7% of the sample.

Input material: blood. Here the chain combines TRBV5-6 and TRBJ2-3, with an unclear D gene assignment. This receptor was obtained from a woman in her 30s in good health. This receptor carries the CDR3 CASSFQAYSRTDTQYF. The bases read TGTGCCAGCAGCTTCCAGGCTTACAGCCGCACAGATACGCAGTATTTT.